These 32 T cell receptor beta chains share one sample of origin, sequenced in a study of blood T cells in healthy people across ages. Then a second PCR, running about 6 to 11 cycles, was carried out with a sample-barcoded 5' primer and a J-beta primer mix. Each CDR3 protein gets one entry after TCRdb re-called the 5' RACE reads with MiXCR. The table lists 1.8 million or so distinct CDR3 sequences, about 39% of them singletons. The sample comprised blood. These TCRs come from a human donor in good health.

This clonotype was counted once. One end of the junction does not line up with germline, which may come from a read error. The chain employs TRBV7-2 and TRBJ2-5, with D perhaps assigned TRBD1 or TRBD2 (5 bases each). The CDR3 length is 16 residues. CDR1 SGHTA and CDR2 FQGNSA come from the germline V gene. The CDR3 sequence is CAGSLGKWGGGETQYF. CDR3 nucleotides: TGTGCCGGCAGCTTAGGAAAATGGGGTGGGGGAGAGACCCAGTACTTC.

J is TRBJ2-3 and V is TRBV24-1, with 15 bases aligning to TRBD2. This CDR3 region has 19 residues. Germline V gene data show CDR1 as KGHDR and CDR2 as SFDVKD. V trimming: 3 bases; J trimming: 6 bases; junction bases outside the gene matches: 12. The CDR3 loop is CATSDPGTSGGSLMDTQYF. The CDR3 nucleotides read TGTGCCACCAGTGATCCTGGGACTAGCGGGGGGTCCCTGATGGATACGCAGTATTTT.

This clonotype was observed a few times. V usage is TRBV7-2 and J usage is TRBJ1-4; D not certain. The CDR3 totals 14 residues. V dropped 5 bases and J dropped 7 bases, with 14 bases sitting between them. The germline gives CDR1 SGHTA, CDR2 FQGNSA. CDR3 amino acids: CASSQIPVAEKLFF. The DNA for the CDR3 is TGTGCCAGCAGCCAAATACCGGTAGCTGAAAAACTGTTTTTT.

The sample holds a few counts of this clonotype. The CDR3 ends on some other residue instead of the conserved phenylalanine or tryptophan, so this is likely a read error. The chain recombines TRBV12-3 or TRBV12-4 with TRBJ1-2; 8 bases map to TRBD1. The V segment lost 3 bases and the J segment 6 bases; nucleotides outside the gene matches: 6. This CDR3 comprises 14 residues. Here the CDR3 reads CASSFLTGADGYTC. The CDR3, as DNA: TGTGCCAGCAGTTTCCTGACAGGGGCTGATGGCTACACCTGC.

This clonotype has just a few counts. V usage is TRBV7-8 and J usage is TRBJ2-3; possibly TRBD2 for D (7 bases). The germline gives CDR1 SGHVS, CDR2 FQNEAQ. Trimming cost V 3 bases and J 6 bases, with 19 bases left between them. This CDR3 has 16 residues. The CDR3 is CASSLYGGGLTDTQYF. Here the CDR3 DNA reads TGTGCCAGCAGCTTGTATGGCGGGGGCCTCACGGATACGCAGTATTTT.

This sequence joins TRBV5-6 and TRBJ1-2; D is perhaps TRBD1 (5 bases). This CDR3 region has 15 residues. V lost 4 bases, J lost 6 bases, and 19 bases lay in between. Germline loops: CDR1 SGHDT, CDR2 YYEEEE. The DNA of the CDR3 is TGTGCCAGCAGCATAAGTTGGGGCGCACGGAATGGCTACACCTTC. This encodes CASSISWGARNGYTF.

CDR3 sequence reads: CASSLHMSSYNEQFF. The DNA for the CDR3 is TGTGCCAGCAGCTTACACATGAGCTCCTACAATGAGCAGTTCTTC. The rearrangement joins TRBV7-2 to TRBJ2-1; D remains ambiguous. Trimming left V 2 bases short and J 0 bases short, with 8 bases between. Germline V gives CDR1 SGHTA, CDR2 FQGNSA. This CDR3 has 15 amino acids.

The V and J genes are TRBV20-1 and TRBJ1-1, with TRBD1 as a possible D gene (5 bases). The CDR3 spans 13 residues. Trimming cost V 4 bases and J 0 bases, with 9 bases left between them. Germline CDR1 and CDR2: DFQATT and SNEGSKA (reference sequence). The CDR3 loop is CSATRQLNTEAFF. In DNA form, the CDR3 reads TGCAGTGCTACCAGACAGCTGAACACTGAAGCTTTCTTT.

This clonotype was found a few times. The chain combines TRBV4-1 with TRBJ2-1; 9 bases fit TRBD2. V shed 1 base and J 5 bases; nucleotides not matched to a gene: 15. The germline gives CDR1 MGHRA, CDR2 YSYEKL. The CDR3 runs to 19 residues. Written as DNA, the CDR3 is TGCGCCAGCAGCCAAGGGCTAGCGGGGACCATAAACTTTCACAATGAGCAGTTCTTC. Translation: CASSQGLAGTINFHNEQFF.

The rearrangement uses TRBV5-1 and TRBJ2-5; 7 bases map to TRBD1. Gene TRBJ2-7 matches the end of the DNA better, so the J call may be wrong. CDR3 size: 15 residues. CDR1 and CDR2 from the germline V gene are SGHRS and YFSETQ. The CDR3 loop reads CASNRDRDASYEQYF. CDR3 DNA: TGCGCCAGCAACCGTGACAGGGACGCTTCGTACGAGCAGTACTTC.

Many counts were recorded for this clonotype. The chain joins TRBV6-2 or TRBV6-3 to TRBJ2-3; the match to TRBD2 covers 8 bases. Losses at the gene ends were 6 bases for V and 4 bases for J; bases not matched to a gene: 9. Germline V gives CDR1 MNHEY, CDR2 SVGEGT. The CDR3 is 15 residues long. CDR3 coding DNA: TGTGCCAGCAGCCCCTTTGGCGGGGGGTCAGATACGCAGTATTTT. Its translation is CASSPFGGGSDTQYF.

This clonotype has only a few counts. This CDR3 reads CASSYKRGGSSYEQYF. CDR3 coding DNA: TGTGCCAGCAGTTACAAACGGGGGGGCAGCTCCTACGAGCAGTACTTC. This chain uses TRBV6-6 with TRBJ2-7; 8 bases line up with TRBD2. V lost 2 bases, J lost 0 bases, and 6 bases stayed unmatched. The length of the CDR3 is 16 residues. Germline loops: CDR1 MNHNY, CDR2 SVGAGI (reference sequence).

The V and J genes are TRBV15 and TRBJ2-7, with D unresolved. Germline CDR1 reads LNHNV; CDR2 reads YYDKDF (reference sequence). The CDR3 spans 14 residues. Deletions cut 1 base from V and 2 bases from J, with 9 bases between. CDR3: CATSRVGSTYEQYF. The DNA of the CDR3 is TGTGCCACCAGCAGAGTAGGCAGTACCTACGAGCAGTACTTC.

This clonotype was seen only a few times. The rearrangement links TRBV3-1 to TRBJ2-7, with TRBD1 matching over 12 bases. CDR1 and CDR2 (germline): LGHDT, YNNKEL (reference sequence). The CDR3 loop spans 17 amino acids. The V gene end was trimmed by 0 bases and the J gene end by 4 bases; junction bases not matched to a gene: 7. As DNA, the CDR3 is TGTGCCAGCAGCCAAGAAACCCGGGACAGGGGGCGATACGAGCAGTACTTC. Protein sequence: CASSQETRDRGRYEQYF.

This clonotype was observed many times. The V gene is TRBV7-2, the J gene TRBJ2-7, with D uncertain. The germline gives CDR1 SGHTA, CDR2 FQGNSA. The CDR3 loop spans 14 amino acids. Trimming pared 1 base from V and 2 bases from J, leaving 9 bases between. This CDR3 is CASSLDGSTYEQYF. The CDR3 coding sequence is TGTGCCAGCAGCTTAGATGGGTCTACCTACGAGCAGTACTTC. The full variable domain, in which reference TRBV7-2 and TRBJ2-7 provide the parts outside the CDR3, is GAGVSQSPSNKVTEKGKDVELRCDPISGHTALYWYRQSLGQGLEFLIYFQGNSAPDKSGLPSDRFSAERTGGSVSTLTIQRTQQEDSAVYLCASSLDGSTYEQYFGPGTRLTVT.

The chain is built from TRBV2 and TRBJ1-5; TRBD1 matches 8 bases. V trimming: 3 bases; J trimming: 0 bases; junction bases outside the gene matches: 4. Germline V gene sequence: CDR1 SNHLY, CDR2 FYNNEI. The CDR3 loop spans 16 amino acids. In DNA form, the CDR3 reads TGTGCCAGCAGTGAGGGGACAGGCTATAGCAATCAGCCCCAGCATTTT. This gives the protein CASSEGTGYSNQPQHF.

The rearrangement joins TRBV20-1 to TRBJ2-1; D is ambiguous. Germline lookup yields CDR1 DFQATT and CDR2 SNEGSKA (reference sequence). The V and J ends lost 3 bases and 1 base respectively, with 10 bases between them. The CDR3 totals 14 residues. The DNA of the CDR3 is TGCAGTGCTAGTGTATTAGTTTCCTACAATGAGCAGTTCTTC. It codes for CSASVLVSYNEQFF.

The rearrangement uses TRBV6-2 or TRBV6-3 and TRBJ1-5; D remains unclear. From germline, CDR1 is MNHEY and CDR2 SVGEGT. The CDR3 has 15 residues. The V gene lost 4 bases and the J gene lost 0 bases, with 10 bases spanning the gap. The CDR3 nucleotides are TGTGCCAGCAGTTCGAGATCAGATAGCAATCAGCCCCAGCATTTT. This encodes CASSSRSDSNQPQHF.

With respect to this clonotype: A much larger clone is a single base away; this may be a read error. The chain uses TRBV7-9 and TRBJ2-7; 9 bases are a match to TRBD1. The CDR3 runs 13 residues. Per germline, CDR1 SEHNR and CDR2 FQNEAQ (reference sequence). CDR3 nucleotides: TGTACCAGCAGCCGGGACAGGGCCTACGAGCAGTACTTC. This encodes CTSSRDRAYEQYF.

This clonotype was found a few times. The chain employs TRBV15 and TRBJ2-3; TRBD1 agrees at 8 bases. CDR3 length equals 15 residues. Germline loops: CDR1 LNHNV, CDR2 YYDKDF (reference sequence). The ends lost 6 bases at V and 1 base at J; junction bases unmatched: 6. CDR3 sequence reads: CATRHEDRGTDTQYF. The CDR3 DNA is TGTGCCACCAGACATGAGGACAGGGGCACAGATACGCAGTATTTT.

This clonotype has a handful of counts. This chain joins TRBV28 and TRBJ2-1; TRBD1 aligns across 7 bases. CDR1 and CDR2 from the germline V gene are MDHEN and SYDVKM. J gave up 0 bases and V 2 bases, and 4 bases lay outside the gene matches. This CDR3 comprises 16 residues. The CDR3 DNA reads as TGTGCCAGCAGTTTACTGACAGGGAGCTCCTACAATGAGCAGTTCTTC. Its translation: CASSLLTGSSYNEQFF.

This clonotype was picked up many times. This chain's CDR3 is CSVEGRVDEQYF. CDR3 DNA: TGCAGCGTTGAGGGTAGGGTAGATGAGCAGTACTTC. The chain is built from TRBV29-1 and TRBJ2-7; D not resolved. CDR1 is SQVTM, CDR2 ANQGSEA, per germline. V was cut by 3 bases and J by 7 bases, with 13 bases left in between. The CDR3 is 12 residues long.

The genes are TRBV7-2 and TRBJ1-5; 7 bases are shared with TRBD1. Germline CDR1 SGHTA, CDR2 FQGNSA. J gave up 6 bases and V 1 base, and 9 bases lay outside the gene matches. This CDR3 is 16 amino acids long. CDR3 protein: CASSLVGQPNPQPQHF. The CDR3 coding sequence is TGTGCCAGCAGCTTAGTGGGACAGCCCAACCCTCAGCCCCAGCATTTT.

The chain links TRBV7-6 to TRBJ1-1; D not certain. The CDR3 extends over 17 amino acids. CDR1 SGHVS and CDR2 FNYEAQ come from the germline V gene. Trimming cost V 5 bases and J 0 bases, with 19 bases left between them. The CDR3 sequence: CASSPTSVQDLNTEAFF. The CDR3 nucleotides are TGTGCCAGCAGCCCCACGTCAGTCCAGGATCTGAACACTGAAGCTTTCTTT.

The rearrangement uses TRBV7-9 and TRBJ2-1; TRBD1 matches at 7 bases. The germline V gene encodes CDR1 SEHNR and CDR2 FQNEAQ (reference sequence). V lost 5 bases and J lost 3; bases outside the gene matches: 10. The CDR3 has 16 residues. The CDR3 loop is CASSKGQVTIYNEQFF. DNA for the CDR3: TGTGCCAGCAGCAAAGGACAGGTGACAATCTACAATGAGCAGTTCTTC.

There are a few counts of this clonotype. The chain employs TRBV5-1 and TRBJ2-1; a weak D match, TRBD2 (7 bases). The CDR3 length is 16 residues. CDR1 and CDR2 (germline): SGHRS, YFSETQ. V dropped 0 bases and J dropped 3 bases, with 13 bases sitting between them. CDR3 region: CASSLDVGGLYNEQFF. CDR3 nucleotide sequence: TGCGCCAGCAGCTTGGATGTGGGGGGGCTCTACAATGAGCAGTTCTTC.

This clonotype was detected ten times or more. The V call is TRBV4-2, the J call TRBJ2-4, with D maybe TRBD2 (5 bases). Germline assignment: CDR1 LGHNA and CDR2 YNFKEQ. V was cut by 3 bases and J by 5 bases, with 17 bases left in between. The CDR3 spans 16 residues. The CDR3 spells CASSHSSRGLENIQYF. In DNA form, the CDR3 reads TGTGCCAGCAGCCATTCTTCGAGAGGACTTGAAAACATTCAGTACTTC.

This chain links TRBV11-3 with TRBJ2-7; TRBD1 agrees at 10 bases. Germline V lookup: CDR1 SGHNT, CDR2 YENEEA. The CDR3 has 16 residues. V lost 3 bases, J lost 0 bases, and 5 bases stayed unmatched. CDR3 coding DNA: TGTGCCAGCAGCTTCATCTGGGACAGGGGCTCCTACGAGCAGTACTTC. Residues: CASSFIWDRGSYEQYF. Full variable domain (rest looked up from reference TRBV11-3 and TRBJ2-7): EAGVVQSPRYKIIEKKQPVAFWCNPISGHNTLYWYLQNLGQGPELLIRYENEEAVDDSQLPKDRFSAERLKGVDSTLKIQPAELGDSAVYLCASSFIWDRGSYEQYFGPGTRLTVT.

The table lists this clonotype with a few counts. This chain joins TRBV4-1 and TRBJ1-4; no firm D call. With 4 bases removed from V and 8 bases from J, the gap between germline ends came to 14 bases. The V gene's germline CDR1 is MGHRA and CDR2 YSYEKL. The CDR3 covers 14 residues. The CDR3 sequence is CASSPVFQREKLFF. The CDR3 coding sequence is TGCGCCAGCAGCCCAGTTTTCCAGAGAGAAAAACTGTTTTTT.

A few counts support this clonotype. This chain joins TRBV6-6 and TRBJ2-5; D unclear. The ends were cut back, 4 bases at V and 2 bases at J, with 17 bases in the middle. Per the germline V gene, CDR1 is MNHNY and CDR2 is SVGAGI (reference sequence). The CDR3 has 16 residues. The CDR3 sequence: CASSLTPKAAQETQYF. In nucleotides, the CDR3 is TGTGCCAGCAGTTTAACTCCTAAAGCAGCTCAAGAGACCCAGTACTTC.

This clonotype was observed many times. The rearrangement uses TRBV29-1 and TRBJ1-2; D may be TRBD1 (6 bases). The germline V gene encodes CDR1 SQVTM and CDR2 ANQGSEA. V was cut by 2 bases and J by 8 bases, with 6 bases left in between. This CDR3 is 10 amino acids long. CDR3 region: CSVEQGGYTF. CDR3 sequence (DNA): TGCAGCGTTGAACAGGGGGGCTACACCTTC.

This clonotype was seen at least ten times. The chain has TRBV12-3 or TRBV12-4 and TRBJ1-2; D remains ambiguous. The CDR3 extends over 9 amino acids. The V end was cut by 8 bases, the J end by 13 bases, with 11 bases between. The CDR3 reads CASLMLCTF. DNA for the CDR3: TGTGCCAGCTTGATGTTGTGCACCTTC.